This is a list of T cell receptor beta chains from one sample in a study of blood T cell repertoires in COVID-19. TCRdb keeps only in-frame clones here, not all; method: immunoSEQ multiplex PCR. The sample gives 200,000 to 250,000 clones, about nine tenths of which show up once; under 3% is in the top ten. Sequencing used PBMCs or T cells enriched from blood (not recorded which). The receptor set was obtained from a woman between 25 and 40 years old who had recovered from COVID-19. The CDR3 runs from the conserved cysteine through the conserved F or W. Each record gives: clone size, J gene, V gene, D gene, CDR3 protein, CDR3 DNA. A D gene is named only where the DNA matches it firmly. Not every row has a clone size; where given, it reads once, few, many or a size class.

NA | TRBJ2-1 | TRBV7-2 | TRBD2 | CASSLKLAGHAKQFF | TGTGCCAGCAGCTTAAAACTAGCGGGCCATGCGAAACAGTTCTTC
NA | TRBJ1-1 | TRBV10-3 | TRBD1 | CAVRDRTVNTEAFF | TGTGCCGTCCGGGACAGAACCGTGAACACTGAAGCTTTCTTT
NA | TRBJ2-6 | TRBV7-6 | NA | CASSATGESSGANVLTF | TGTGCCAGCAGCGCGACAGGCGAAAGCTCTGGGGCCAACGTCCTGACTTTC
NA | TRBJ2-7 | TRBV6-5 | TRBD1 | CASSYATGGSYEQYF | TGTGCCAGCAGTTACGCCACAGGGGGCTCCTACGAGCAGTACTTC
NA | TRBJ2-7 | TRBV2 | NA | CASSLRESSYEQYF | TGTGCCAGCAGCCTCCGTGAGAGCTCCTACGAGCAGTACTTC
NA | TRBJ2-1 | TRBV4-3 | TRBD1 | CASSQDLGDRYNEQFF | TGCGCCAGCAGCCAAGATCTCGGGGACAGGTACAATGAGCAGTTCTTC
NA | TRBJ2-7 | TRBV4-2 | NA | CASSQDWADASYEQYF | TGTGCCAGCAGCCAAGATTGGGCTGACGCCTCCTACGAGCAGTACTTC
NA | TRBJ1-2 | TRBV15 | TRBD1 | CATSGLRDTGGYGYTF | TGTGCCACCAGCGGACTTAGAGACACAGGGGGCTATGGCTACACCTTC
NA | TRBJ1-5 | TRBV7-4 | NA | CASSFGRGNQPQHF | TGTGCCAGCAGCTTCGGCAGGGGCAATCAGCCCCAGCATTTT
NA | TRBJ2-7 | TRBV7-2 | NA | CASSPWGDYEQYF | TGTGCCAGCAGCCCGTGGGGGGACTACGAGCAGTACTTC
NA | TRBJ2-3 | TRBV5-1 | TRBD1 | CASSLAVDRAGDTQYF | TGCGCCAGCAGCTTGGCCGTTGACAGGGCTGGTGATACGCAGTATTTT
NA | TRBJ2-1 | TRBV19 | TRBD1 | CASSRQGGENEQFF | TGTGCCAGTAGTCGACAGGGGGGGGAGAATGAGCAGTTCTTC
NA | TRBJ2-1 | TRBV12-5 | NA | CASGFHHRVDEQFF | TGTGCTAGTGGTTTTCATCACAGGGTTGATGAGCAGTTCTTC
NA | TRBJ1-5 | TRBV6-5 | TRBD1 | CASTVTGAVQPQHF | TGTGCCAGCACGGTCACAGGGGCGGTTCAGCCCCAGCATTTT
NA | TRBJ2-7 | TRBV6-2/TRBV6-3 | TRBD2 | CASSWTSGVPEQYF | TGTGCCAGCAGTTGGACTAGCGGTGTTCCCGAGCAGTACTTC
NA | TRBJ1-4 | TRBV2 | TRBD1 | CASSTGQPTNEKLFF | TGTGCCAGCAGCACGGGACAGCCAACTAATGAAAAACTGTTTTTT
once | TRBJ1-1 | TRBV11-1 | TRBD1 | CASNVPGGPDTEAFF | TGTGCCAGCAACGTTCCAGGGGGACCGGACACTGAAGCTTTCTTT
few | TRBJ1-6 | TRBV7-2 | TRBD1 | CASSSSGTGQYSPLHF | TGTGCCAGCAGCTCGTCCGGGACAGGGCAATATTCACCCCTCCACTTT
NA | TRBJ2-5 | TRBV3-1/TRBV3-2 | TRBD2 | CASSQVGSGNQETQYF | TGTGCCAGCAGCCAAGTCGGTAGCGGGAATCAAGAGACCCAGTACTTC
NA | TRBJ1-1 | TRBV5-4 | TRBD1 | CASSRTGGLDTEAFF | TGTGCCAGCAGCCGGACAGGGGGCTTGGACACTGAAGCTTTCTTT
NA | TRBJ1-2 | TRBV7-2 | NA | CASSLYSYGYTF | TGTGCCAGCAGCTTATACAGCTATGGCTACACCTTC
NA | TRBJ2-4 | TRBV27 | NA | CASSGKGHHIQYF | TGTGCCAGCAGTGGTAAGGGGCATCACATTCAGTACTTC
NA | TRBJ2-1 | TRBV7-2 | TRBD2 | CASSLARGTSLKSSYNEQFF | TGTGCCAGCAGCTTAGCACGTGGGACTAGCCTTAAGAGCTCCTACAATGAGCAGTTCTTC
once | TRBJ1-1 | TRBV5-1 | NA | CASSALPGGSKGTEAFF | TGCGCCAGCAGCGCCCTACCCGGGGGGTCCAAAGGTACTGAAGCTTTCTTT
NA | TRBJ2-2 | TRBV7-6 | NA | CASSVRGGTTTGELFF | TGTGCCAGCAGCGTTAGAGGGGGGACTACCACCGGGGAGCTGTTTTTT
NA | TRBJ1-6 | TRBV5-1 | NA | CASSGLWGSNSPLHF | TGCGCCAGCAGCGGCCTGTGGGGCAGTAATTCACCCCTCCACTTT
NA | TRBJ1-1 | TRBV6-4 | NA | CARISREMNTEAFF | TGTGCCAGAATTTCCCGGGAAATGAACACTGAAGCTTTCTTT
NA | TRBJ1-1 | TRBV29-1 | NA | CSTLQSNTEAFF | TGCAGCACCCTCCAGTCGAACACTGAAGCTTTCTTT
NA | TRBJ2-1 | TRBV6-5 | NA | CASSYTQGGSYNEQFF | TGTGCCAGCAGTTACACCCAAGGGGGTTCCTACAATGAGCAGTTCTTC
once | TRBJ1-2 | TRBV2 | NA | CASSQNYGYTF | TGTGCCAGCAGCCAGAACTATGGCTACACCTTC
NA | TRBJ1-4 | TRBV14 | NA | CASSQEGTTNEKLFF | TGTGCCAGCAGCCAGGAGGGGACAACTAATGAAAAACTGTTTTTT
NA | TRBJ1-2 | TRBV6-6 | NA | CASRWRGTHYGYTF | TGTGCCAGCAGGTGGAGGGGCACCCACTATGGCTACACCTTC
NA | TRBJ1-3 | TRBV11-2 | TRBD1 | CASSLLGQPSSGNTIYF | TGTGCCAGCAGCTTACTGGGACAGCCGAGCTCTGGAAACACCATATATTTT
NA | TRBJ1-1 | TRBV6-2/TRBV6-3 | NA | CASSYGGGGDEAFF | TGTGCCAGCAGTTACGGCGGGGGCGGTGATGAAGCTTTCTTT
NA | TRBJ1-2 | TRBV5-6 | NA | CASKYAGDYGYTF | TGTGCCAGCAAATACGCAGGTGATTATGGCTACACCTTC
NA | TRBJ2-5 | TRBV2 | NA | CASSGLGQSGQTQYF | TGTGCCAGCAGTGGCTTGGGACAATCTGGACAGACCCAGTACTTC
NA | TRBJ2-1 | TRBV13 | TRBD1 | CASSLRDRGYNEQFF | TGTGCCAGCAGCCTCCGGGACAGGGGATACAATGAGCAGTTCTTC
NA | TRBJ1-4 | TRBV6-2/TRBV6-3 | TRBD1 | CASSYSGTGWGRTNEKLFF | TGTGCCAGCAGTTACTCCGGGACAGGGTGGGGTCGCACTAATGAAAAACTGTTTTTT
NA | TRBJ1-6 | TRBV21-1 | NA | CASSKPKAGDKGSSYNSPLHF | TGTGCCAGCAGCAAGCCGAAAGCGGGGGACAAGGGAAGCTCCTATAATTCACCCCTCCACTTT
NA | TRBJ1-6 | TRBV19 | TRBD1 | CASTQQTGGFSPLHF | TGTGCCAGTACACAGCAAACAGGGGGGTTTTCACCCCTCCACTTT
NA | TRBJ1-2 | TRBV4-2 | TRBD1 | CASSQQGQGSARGYTF | TGTGCCAGCAGCCAGCAGGGACAGGGGTCAGCGCGTGGCTACACCTTC
NA | TRBJ1-2 | TRBV19 | NA | CASSIGGPGGYTF | TGTGCCAGTAGTATCGGAGGCCCTGGGGGCTACACCTTC
NA | TRBJ2-7 | TRBV11-2 | TRBD2 | CASSFTLAESSYEQYF | TGTGCCAGCAGCTTCACACTAGCGGAGAGCTCCTACGAGCAGTACTTC
NA | TRBJ1-1 | TRBV12-3/TRBV12-4 | NA | CASSLASGRAFF | TGTGCCAGCAGTTTAGCCTCGGGGAGAGCTTTCTTT
NA | TRBJ1-2 | TRBV2 | TRBD1 | CASSETGTDYGYTF | TGTGCCAGCAGTGAGACAGGGACGGACTATGGCTACACCTTC
NA | TRBJ1-2 | TRBV19 | TRBD1 | CASSLDRGGGYGYTF | TGTGCCAGTAGTCTCGACAGGGGAGGTGGATATGGCTACACCTTC
NA | TRBJ1-1 | TRBV5-1 | NA | CASSSPLQGNTEAFF | TGCGCCAGCAGCTCTCCCCTACAGGGGAACACTGAAGCTTTCTTT
once | TRBJ2-5 | TRBV11-2 | NA | CASSQDGRAETQYF | TGTGCCAGCAGCCAAGACGGCAGGGCGGAGACCCAGTACTTC
NA | TRBJ1-3 | TRBV4-1 | NA | CASSQPTGRNTIYF | TGCGCCAGCAGCCAACCGACAGGTAGAAACACCATATATTTT
few | TRBJ1-1 | TRBV7-2 | NA | CASSLGRTNTEAFF | TGTGCCAGCAGCTTAGGACGGACTAACACTGAAGCTTTCTTT
NA | TRBJ2-3 | TRBV5-6 | NA | CASTRDNLGDTQYF | TGTGCCAGCACCCGGGACAACCTCGGGGATACGCAGTATTTT
NA | TRBJ1-3 | TRBV9 | TRBD1 | CASSVGTGRGNTIYF | TGTGCCAGCAGCGTAGGGACAGGGAGAGGAAACACCATATATTTT
NA | TRBJ2-5 | TRBV5-1 | NA | CASSFQTGFRETQYF | TGCGCCAGCAGCTTCCAGACAGGTTTTCGAGAGACCCAGTACTTC
once | TRBJ1-2 | TRBV12-3/TRBV12-4 | TRBD1 | CARGREYGYTF | TGTGCTAGGGGGCGTGAGTATGGCTACACCTTC
NA | TRBJ1-2 | TRBV29-1 | TRBD1 | CSVGDRSGYTF | TGCAGCGTTGGGGACAGGTCTGGCTACACCTTC
NA | TRBJ2-1 | TRBV6-4 | NA | CASSPDSYNEQFF | TGTGCCAGCAGTCCGGACTCTTACAATGAGCAGTTCTTC